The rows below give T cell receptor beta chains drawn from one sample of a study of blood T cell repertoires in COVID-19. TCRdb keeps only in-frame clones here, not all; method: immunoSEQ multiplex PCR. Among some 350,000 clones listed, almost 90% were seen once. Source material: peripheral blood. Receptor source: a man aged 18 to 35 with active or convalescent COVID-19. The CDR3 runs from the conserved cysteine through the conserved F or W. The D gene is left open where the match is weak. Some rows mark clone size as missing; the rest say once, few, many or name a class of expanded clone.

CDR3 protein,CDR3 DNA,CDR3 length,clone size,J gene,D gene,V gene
CASSLGSSWPSGNTIYF,TGTGCCAGCAGCTTGGGGAGCAGTTGGCCCTCTGGAAACACCATATATTTT,17,NA,TRBJ1-3,NA,TRBV5-6
CSAVAGGLIF,TGCAGTGCTGTAGCGGGAGGGCTCATCTTC,10,NA,TRBJ2-7,TRBD2,TRBV20-1
CASSQGAFNQPQHF,TGCGCCAGCAGCCAGGGCGCGTTCAATCAGCCCCAGCATTTT,14,few,TRBJ1-5,NA,TRBV4-1
CASSSSQGARYGYTF,TGCGCCAGCAGCAGCTCACAGGGGGCTCGCTATGGCTACACCTTC,15,few,TRBJ1-2,TRBD1,TRBV5-1
CASSQHLSRRDGYTF,TGCGCCAGCAGCCAACACCTGTCCCGCCGAGATGGCTACACCTTC,15,once,TRBJ1-2,NA,TRBV4-1
CASRQTGGPAGYTF,TGTGCCAGCAGGCAGACAGGGGGCCCTGCAGGCTACACCTTC,14,NA,TRBJ1-2,TRBD1,TRBV6-5
CASSNRQGGYNEQFF,TGCGCCAGCAGTAATAGACAGGGGGGCTACAATGAGCAGTTCTTC,15,NA,TRBJ2-1,TRBD1,TRBV4-1
CASSRGDYYEQYF,TGTGCCAGCAGCAGAGGAGATTACTACGAGCAGTACTTC,13,NA,TRBJ2-7,NA,TRBV11-2
CASSYSGRANQPQHF,TGTGCCAGCAGTTACTCGGGCAGGGCCAATCAGCCCCAGCATTTT,15,NA,TRBJ1-5,NA,TRBV6-2/TRBV6-3
CASSRRDSIYGYTF,TGTGCCAGCAGCCGGCGGGACAGTATCTATGGCTACACCTTC,14,NA,TRBJ1-2,TRBD1,TRBV28
CASSNSGAYEQYF,TGTGCCAGCAGTAATAGCGGGGCCTACGAGCAGTACTTC,13,few,TRBJ2-7,TRBD2,TRBV6-5
CASSLMGQGISGNTEAFF,TGCGCCAGCAGCTTGATGGGACAGGGGATCTCGGGGAACACTGAAGCTTTCTTT,18,NA,TRBJ1-1,TRBD1,TRBV5-1
CASSQEIDRGNSPLHF,TGTGCCAGCAGCCAAGAGATCGACAGGGGTAATTCACCCCTCCACTTT,16,NA,TRBJ1-6,TRBD1,TRBV3-1/TRBV3-2
CAWSVPEREYNEQFF,TGTGCCTGGAGTGTACCCGAGCGGGAGTACAATGAGCAGTTCTTC,15,NA,TRBJ2-1,TRBD2,TRBV30
CASSPPGGTGNQPQHF,TGTGCCAGCAGTCCCCCGGGGGGAACCGGCAATCAGCCCCAGCATTTT,16,NA,TRBJ1-5,NA,TRBV7-2
CASSLQGAGANVLTF,TGTGCCAGCAGCCTACAGGGGGCTGGGGCCAACGTCCTGACTTTC,15,NA,TRBJ2-6,TRBD1,TRBV28
CASSFSLRIQETQYF,TGTGCCAGCAGTTTTAGTTTGCGGATACAAGAGACCCAGTACTTC,15,NA,TRBJ2-5,NA,TRBV28
CASSSGQTNEKLFF,TGTGCCAGCAGTTCAGGGCAAACTAATGAAAAACTGTTTTTT,14,NA,TRBJ1-4,NA,TRBV9
CASSPREPGTDTQYF,TGTGCCAGCAGCCCCCGGGAGCCCGGCACAGATACGCAGTATTTT,15,once,TRBJ2-3,NA,TRBV7-6
CASSPGTDTQYF,TGTGCCAGCAGCCCTGGCACAGATACGCAGTATTTT,12,NA,TRBJ2-3,NA,TRBV6-6
CASSPPGLADYNEQFF,TGTGCCAGCAGCCCTCCGGGACTAGCGGACTACAATGAGCAGTTCTTC,16,NA,TRBJ2-1,TRBD2,TRBV9
CATSREWTGADYTF,TGTGCCACCAGCAGAGAGTGGACAGGGGCGGACTACACCTTC,14,NA,TRBJ1-2,TRBD1,TRBV15
CASHTGQSSYNEQFF,TGTGCCAGTCATACGGGACAGAGCTCCTACAATGAGCAGTTCTTC,15,once,TRBJ2-1,TRBD1,TRBV19
CASSLRWGLSGYTF,TGTGCCAGCAGCCTTCGTTGGGGGCTGAGTGGCTACACCTTC,14,NA,TRBJ1-2,NA,TRBV7-2
CASSSVSYEQYF,TGTGCCAGCAGTTCCGTCTCCTACGAGCAGTACTTC,12,once,TRBJ2-7,NA,TRBV12-3/TRBV12-4
CASGIGAAPEAFF,TGTGCCAGCGGGATAGGGGCAGCTCCTGAAGCTTTCTTT,13,NA,TRBJ1-1,NA,TRBV12-3/TRBV12-4
CASSYSTGQGNYGYTF,TGTGCCAGCAGTTACTCGACGGGACAGGGGAACTATGGCTACACCTTC,16,NA,TRBJ1-2,TRBD1,TRBV6-6
CASSSPRGASGYEQYF,TGTGCCAGTAGTTCCCCCCGTGGGGCTAGCGGTTACGAGCAGTACTTC,16,once,TRBJ2-7,TRBD2,TRBV19
CASSEMSGENYGYTF,TGTGCCAGCAGTGAAATGTCAGGGGAAAACTATGGCTACACCTTC,15,once,TRBJ1-2,NA,TRBV2
CASSYARASTDTQYF,TGTGCCAGCAGTTACGCCAGGGCCAGCACAGATACGCAGTATTTT,15,NA,TRBJ2-3,NA,TRBV6-6
CASNVEGRTSTDTQYF,TGTGCCAGCAACGTAGAGGGGAGGACTAGCACAGATACGCAGTATTTT,16,NA,TRBJ2-3,NA,TRBV9
CSVVRSDSKNIQYF,TGCAGCGTTGTTAGGTCGGACAGCAAAAACATTCAGTACTTC,14,NA,TRBJ2-4,NA,TRBV29-1
CASSWDTGYTF,TGTGCCAGCAGCTGGGACACCGGCTACACCTTC,11,NA,TRBJ1-2,NA,TRBV5-6
CASSLASGRAGGGELFF,TGTGCTAGCAGCTTAGCGTCCGGGAGGGCCGGTGGCGGGGAGCTGTTTTTT,17,NA,TRBJ2-2,TRBD2,TRBV7-7
CASTPDRGSYEQYF,TGTGCCAGCACCCCGGACAGGGGGTCGTACGAGCAGTACTTC,14,NA,TRBJ2-7,TRBD1,TRBV27
CASSLQVRSDSPLHF,TGTGCCAGCAGCTTGCAGGTACGATCGGATTCACCCCTCCACTTT,15,NA,TRBJ1-6,NA,TRBV7-2
CASSDSGAGYGYTF,TGTGCCAGCAGTGACTCAGGGGCGGGCTATGGCTACACCTTC,14,NA,TRBJ1-2,NA,TRBV2
CASSGGWGETNSPLHF,TGTGCCAGCAGCGGTGGCTGGGGAGAAACAAATTCACCCCTCCACTTT,16,NA,TRBJ1-6,NA,TRBV7-9
CASSYDSQGTDTQYF,TGTGCCAGCAGTTACGATTCCCAGGGGACGGATACGCAGTATTTT,15,NA,TRBJ2-3,NA,TRBV6-2/TRBV6-3
CASSTGGPPPYEQYF,TGTGCCAGTAGTACCGGGGGGCCCCCCCCCTACGAGCAGTACTTC,15,NA,TRBJ2-7,NA,TRBV19
CASSPDAGAYYNEQFF,TGCGCCAGCAGCCCGGACGCGGGAGCTTATTACAATGAGCAGTTCTTC,16,NA,TRBJ2-1,TRBD2,TRBV4-3
CASSLRIRGEAFF,TGTGCCAGCAGCTTACGTATTAGGGGGGAAGCTTTCTTT,13,NA,TRBJ1-1,NA,TRBV7-3
CASSYGGHQREQYF,TGTGCCAGCAGTTACGGCGGCCACCAGCGCGAGCAGTACTTC,14,NA,TRBJ2-7,NA,TRBV6-5
CASSQEGQGKNQPQHF,TGTGCCAGCAGCCAAGAGGGCCAGGGGAAAAATCAGCCCCAGCATTTT,16,NA,TRBJ1-5,NA,TRBV4-2